This paragraph reports one TCR beta chain. Only in-frame clones appear in the TCRdb table, and some are missing; sequencing was by immunoSEQ multiplex PCR. The sample holds 150,000 or so clones; approximately 84% are singletons and the top ten take 5.4%. V dropped 2 bases and J dropped 5 bases, with 3 bases sitting between them. The CDR3 has 11 residues. Per the germline V gene, CDR1 is SNHLY and CDR2 is FYNNEI. This sample was taken from a study of blood T cell repertoires in COVID-19. The receptor was isolated from a woman aged 45-60 years with COVID-19, enrolled during active disease. The chain employs TRBV2 and TRBJ2-5; D remains ambiguous. The sample comprised peripheral blood. CDR3 sequence: CASSERETQYF. The CDR3 nucleotides read TGTGCCAGCAGTGAACGGGAGACCCAGTACTTC.